Sequencing of this T cell receptor (beta chain) was carried out in a study of T cell responses to AZD1222 COVID-19 vaccine. Overall study findings and caveats: Reportedly, nearly half the spike-specific TCRs target unmutated variant regions. Without day 14 samples, only post-peak T cell repertoires were studied.

TCRdb's copy holds only in-frame clones and misses some; the assay was immunoSEQ multiplex PCR. The sample yields 100,000 to 150,000 clones, roughly 90% seen once. As concerns this clone: The antigen is undetermined.

Here the sequenced sample was peripheral blood, taken on day 0 of AZD1222 vaccination. The receptor comes from an adult in good health.

The DNA of the CDR3 is TGTGCCAGTAGTATAGATCGGGGTGATCAGCCCCAGCATTTT. Translated: CASSIDRGDQPQHF. The chain employs TRBV19 and TRBJ1-5, with no clear D. V was clipped by 0 bases and J by 5 bases, with 8 bases between them. CDR1 and CDR2 (germline): LNHDA, SQIVND (reference sequence). The CDR3 has 14 amino acids.